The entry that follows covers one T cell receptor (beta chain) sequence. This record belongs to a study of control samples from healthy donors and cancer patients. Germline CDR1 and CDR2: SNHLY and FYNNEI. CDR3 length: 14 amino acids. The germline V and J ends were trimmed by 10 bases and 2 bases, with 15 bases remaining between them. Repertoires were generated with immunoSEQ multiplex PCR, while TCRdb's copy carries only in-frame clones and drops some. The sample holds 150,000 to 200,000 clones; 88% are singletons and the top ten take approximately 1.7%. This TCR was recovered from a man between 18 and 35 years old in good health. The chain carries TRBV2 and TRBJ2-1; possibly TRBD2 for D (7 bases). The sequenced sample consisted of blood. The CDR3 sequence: CATQGGVAYNEQFF. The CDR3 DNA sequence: TGTGCCACCCAAGGGGGGGTTGCCTACAATGAGCAGTTCTTC.